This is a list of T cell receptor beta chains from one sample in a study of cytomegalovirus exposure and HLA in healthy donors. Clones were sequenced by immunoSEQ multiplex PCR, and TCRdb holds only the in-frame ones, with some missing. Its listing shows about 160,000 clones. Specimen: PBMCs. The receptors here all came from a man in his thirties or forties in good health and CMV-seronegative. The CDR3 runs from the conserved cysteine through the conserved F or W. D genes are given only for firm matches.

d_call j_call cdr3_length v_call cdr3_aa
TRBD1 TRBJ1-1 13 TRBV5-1 CASAEGANTEAFF
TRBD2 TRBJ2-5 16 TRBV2 CASNLRTSGRGETQYF
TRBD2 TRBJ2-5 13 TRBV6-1 CASSEQGGETQYF
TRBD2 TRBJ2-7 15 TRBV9 CASSVDSGGFYEQYF
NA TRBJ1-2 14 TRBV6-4 CASSADATGSGYTF
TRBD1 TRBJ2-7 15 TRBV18 CASSPQGQGAREQYF
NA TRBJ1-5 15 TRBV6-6 CASSFGRDFNQPQHF
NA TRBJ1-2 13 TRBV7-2 CASSRTVNYGYTF
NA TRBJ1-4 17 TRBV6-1 CASSEVTGRTTNEKLFF
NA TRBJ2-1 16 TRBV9 CASSGRQRIPHNEQFF